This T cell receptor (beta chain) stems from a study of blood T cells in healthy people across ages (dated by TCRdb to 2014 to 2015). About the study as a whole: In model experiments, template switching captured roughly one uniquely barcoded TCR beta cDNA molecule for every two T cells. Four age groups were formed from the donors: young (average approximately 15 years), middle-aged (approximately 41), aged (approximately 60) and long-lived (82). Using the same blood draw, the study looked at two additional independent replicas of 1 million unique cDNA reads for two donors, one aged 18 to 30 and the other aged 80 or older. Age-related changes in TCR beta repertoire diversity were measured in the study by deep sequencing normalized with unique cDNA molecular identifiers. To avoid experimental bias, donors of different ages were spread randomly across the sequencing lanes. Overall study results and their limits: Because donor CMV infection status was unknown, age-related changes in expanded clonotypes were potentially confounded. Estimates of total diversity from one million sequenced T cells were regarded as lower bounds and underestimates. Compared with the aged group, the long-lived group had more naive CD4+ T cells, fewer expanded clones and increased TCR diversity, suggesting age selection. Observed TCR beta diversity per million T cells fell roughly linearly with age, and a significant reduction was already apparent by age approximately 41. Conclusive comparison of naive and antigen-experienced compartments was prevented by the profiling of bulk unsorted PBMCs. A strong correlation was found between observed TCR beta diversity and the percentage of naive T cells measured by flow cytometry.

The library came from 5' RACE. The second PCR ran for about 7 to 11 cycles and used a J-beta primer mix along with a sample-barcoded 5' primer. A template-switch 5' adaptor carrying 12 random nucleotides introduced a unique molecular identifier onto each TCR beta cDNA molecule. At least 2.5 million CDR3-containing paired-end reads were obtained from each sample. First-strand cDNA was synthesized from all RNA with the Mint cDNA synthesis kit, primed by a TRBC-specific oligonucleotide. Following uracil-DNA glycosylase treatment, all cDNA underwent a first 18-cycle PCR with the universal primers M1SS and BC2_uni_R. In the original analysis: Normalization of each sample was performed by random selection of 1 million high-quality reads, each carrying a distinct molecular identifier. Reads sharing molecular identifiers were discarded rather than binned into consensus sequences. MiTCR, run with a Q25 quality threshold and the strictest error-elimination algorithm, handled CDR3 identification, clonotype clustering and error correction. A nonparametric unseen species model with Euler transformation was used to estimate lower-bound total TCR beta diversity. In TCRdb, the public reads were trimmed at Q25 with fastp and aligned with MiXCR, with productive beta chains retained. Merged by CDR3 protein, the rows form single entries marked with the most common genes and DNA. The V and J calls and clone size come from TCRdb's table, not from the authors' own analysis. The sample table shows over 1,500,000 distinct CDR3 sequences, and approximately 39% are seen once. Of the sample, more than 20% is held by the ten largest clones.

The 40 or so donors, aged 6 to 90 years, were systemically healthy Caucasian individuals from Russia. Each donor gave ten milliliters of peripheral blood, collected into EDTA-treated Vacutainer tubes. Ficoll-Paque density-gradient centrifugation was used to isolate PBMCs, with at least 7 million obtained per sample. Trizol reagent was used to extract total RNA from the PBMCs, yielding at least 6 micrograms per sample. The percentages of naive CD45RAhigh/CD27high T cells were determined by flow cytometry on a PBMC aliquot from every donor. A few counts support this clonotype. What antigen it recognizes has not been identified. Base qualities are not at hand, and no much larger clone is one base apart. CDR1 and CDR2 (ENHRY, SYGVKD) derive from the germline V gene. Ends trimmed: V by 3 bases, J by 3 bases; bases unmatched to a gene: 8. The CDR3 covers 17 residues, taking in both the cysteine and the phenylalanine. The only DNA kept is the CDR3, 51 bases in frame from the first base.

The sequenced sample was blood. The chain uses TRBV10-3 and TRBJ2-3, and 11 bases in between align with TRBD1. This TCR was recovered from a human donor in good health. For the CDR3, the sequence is CAISETGTGGGTDTQYF. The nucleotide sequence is TGTGCCATCAGTGAAACCGGGACAGGGGGAGGAACAGATACGCAGTATTTT.